The 18 T cell receptor beta chains given below trace back to one sample, sequenced in a study of T-cell memory formation after mild COVID-19. TCRdb reprocessed the 5' RACE reads with MiXCR, giving one entry per CDR3 protein. Of hundreds of thousands of distinct CDR3 sequences listed, about 20% are singletons. The source material was PBMCs or a T cell subset sorted from them (not recorded which). The receptor source for this set is an adult woman who had mild COVID-19 (a few samples of this study predate the infection). Cell type and time point are not known.

This clonotype has ten or more counts. The rearrangement links TRBV5-1 to TRBJ2-7; D is uncertain. The ends were cut back, 0 bases at V and 2 bases at J, with 9 bases in the middle. The CDR3 consists of 14 residues. Germline lookup yields CDR1 SGHRS and CDR2 YFSETQ. Written as DNA, the CDR3 is TGCGCCAGCAGCTTGGCCGGGCTCACCTACGAGCAGTACTTC. Protein sequence: CASSLAGLTYEQYF.

The DNA of the CDR3 is TGTGCCAGCAGCGCCACAGGGGAAGGTGGGGCCAACGTCCTGACTTTC. Protein sequence: CASSATGEGGANVLTF. The chain is built from TRBV5-4 and TRBJ2-6; 7 bases map to TRBD1. The CDR3 covers 16 residues. V lost 4 bases to trimming and J lost 3 bases; unmatched junction nucleotides: 7. CDR1 is SGHNT, CDR2 YYREEE, per germline (reference sequence).

This clonotype was observed a few times. V gene TRBV7-8 combines with J gene TRBJ2-2; 7 bases agree with TRBD2. Germline CDR1 is SGHVS and CDR2 is FQNEAQ. Trimming at V came to 4 bases and at J to 6 bases, leaving 11 bases not matched to a gene. This CDR3 has 16 residues. CDR3 in amino acids: CASSSRRGISAGELFF. The CDR3 DNA sequence: TGTGCCAGCAGCTCAAGGCGGGGGATATCGGCCGGGGAGCTGTTTTTT. Looking up the rest from reference TRBV7-8 and TRBJ2-2 gives the full variable domain: GAGVSQSPRYKVAKRGQDVALRCDPISGHVSLFWYQQALGQGPEFLTYFQNEAQLDKSGLPSDRFFAERPEGSVSTLKIQRTQQEDSAVYLCASSSRRGISAGELFFGEGSRLTVL.

In this sample, this clonotype turned up many times. The CDR3 bases are TGCGCCAGCAGCCAAGGACAGGGGCCTTCCTACGAGCAGTACTTC. This codes for CASSQGQGPSYEQYF. The genes are TRBV4-1 and TRBJ2-7, with 8 bases matching TRBD1. V gave up 1 base and J gave up 1 base; unmatched junction bases: 3. The CDR3 covers 15 residues. Germline V gene data show CDR1 as MGHRA and CDR2 as YSYEKL.

V and J are TRBV9 and TRBJ2-5, with D perhaps assigned TRBD1 or TRBD2 (5 bases each). The CDR3 is made up of 13 amino acids. Deletions cut 5 bases from V and 3 bases from J, with 11 bases between. Germline V gene data show CDR1 as SGDLS and CDR2 as YYNGEE. CDR3 loop: CASSSWGKETQYF. In DNA, the CDR3 is TGTGCCAGCAGTTCATGGGGGAAAGAGACCCAGTACTTC.

This clonotype has more than one count but fewer than ten. V and J are TRBV21-1 and TRBJ2-3; the D call in the table, TRBD2, was not verified against the DNA. TRBV21-1 is deemed a pseudogene. The CDR3 extends over 19 amino acids. The CDR3 loop is CASSKDAGGRKSSTDTQYF. For the CDR3, the DNA is TGTGCCAGCAGCAAAGATGCGGGGGGTCGAAAATCTAGCACAGATACGCAGTATTTT.

The chain recombines TRBV3-1 with TRBJ2-2; D uncertain. CDR1 and CDR2 from the germline V gene are LGHDT and YNNKEL (reference sequence). There are 13 residues in the CDR3. V lost 1 base, J lost 7 bases, and 7 bases lay in between. The chain's CDR3 is CASSQVAGGELFF. As DNA, the CDR3 is TGTGCCAGCAGCCAAGTAGCCGGCGGGGAGCTGTTTTTT.

The rearrangement links TRBV2 to TRBJ2-7; tentative D call: TRBD2 (6 bases). This CDR3 spans 14 amino acids. Germline CDR1 is SNHLY and CDR2 is FYNNEI. With 6 bases removed from V and 1 base from J, the gap between germline ends came to 13 bases. CDR3 nucleotides: TGTGCCAGCAGAGACAGCGGAGGGTCCTACGAGCAGTACTTC. Translation gives CASRDSGGSYEQYF. The full variable domain, completed using reference TRBV2 and TRBJ2-7, is EPEVTQTPSHQVTQMGQEVILRCVPISNHLYFYWYRQILGQKVEFLVSFYNNEISEKSEIFDDQFSVERPDGSNFTLKIRSTKLEDSAMYFCASRDSGGSYEQYFGPGTRLTVT.

This clonotype has more than one count but fewer than ten. The genes are TRBV5-1 and TRBJ2-2; either TRBD1 or TRBD2 may supply D (5 bases each). CDR3 length: 15 residues. Germline CDR1 reads SGHRS; CDR2 reads YFSETQ. V lost 4 bases to trimming and J lost 0 bases, with 10 bases between them. The CDR3 reads CASSRGRTNTGELFF. CDR3 nucleotides: TGCGCCAGCAGCAGGGGACGGACGAACACCGGGGAGCTGTTTTTT.

This clonotype has just one count. This chain uses TRBV29-1 with TRBJ2-1, with a possible D match to TRBD2 (6 bases). CDR3 size: 13 residues. Germline V gives CDR1 SQVTM, CDR2 ANQGSEA. V lost 6 bases and J lost 6, with 15 bases in between. CDR3 DNA: TGCAGCGTGACGAGGGACTTGACCAATGAGCAGTTCTTC. It encodes CSVTRDLTNEQFF.

J is TRBJ1-4 and V is TRBV5-1, with 7 positions matching TRBD1. The CDR3 consists of 13 residues. The V segment lost 4 bases and the J segment 8 bases; nucleotides outside the gene matches: 5. CDR1 is SGHRS and CDR2 is YFSETQ in the germline V gene. The CDR3 loop is CASSAGTVEKLFF. The CDR3 DNA sequence: TGCGCCAGCAGCGCGGGGACAGTCGAAAAACTGTTTTTT.

V and J are TRBV3-1 and TRBJ2-3; no reliable D call. Germline lookup yields CDR1 LGHDT and CDR2 YNNKEL (reference sequence). The CDR3 runs 13 residues. V was clipped by 4 bases and J by 4 bases, with 9 bases between them. CDR3 DNA sequence: TGTGCCAGCAGCCGCCAGCACGCAGATACGCAGTATTTT. Amino acids: CASSRQHADTQYF.

This clonotype appeared once. At one end, the junction sequence differs from germline, possibly due to a read error. The chain carries TRBV29-1 and TRBJ2-7, with a tentative D call TRBD1 (5 bases). The CDR3 length is 13 residues. Germline values: CDR1 SQVTM, CDR2 ANQGSEA. The CDR3 spells CRVVGEGAYEQYF. As DNA, the CDR3 is TGCAGAGTTGTAGGGGAAGGAGCCTACGAGCAGTACTTC.

The rearrangement links TRBV4-1 to TRBJ1-6; the match to TRBD1 covers 8 bases. CDR3 length: 15 amino acids. V lost 2 bases and J lost 8; bases outside the gene matches: 5. The germline V gene has CDR1 MGHRA and CDR2 YSYEKL. CDR3 in DNA: TGCGCCAGCAGCCAACGGACAGGGAGTGATTCACCCCTCCACTTT. It specifies CASSQRTGSDSPLHF.

This clonotype came up a few times. V gene TRBV4-1 combines with J gene TRBJ2-5; the match to TRBD1 covers 9 bases. This CDR3 region has 15 residues. V dropped 3 bases and J dropped 2; count of bases not matched to a gene: 4. Looked up from germline, CDR1 is MGHRA and CDR2 is YSYEKL. In DNA form, the CDR3 reads TGCGCCAGCAGCCAGGGACAGGGAATACAAGAGACCCAGTACTTC. This gives the protein CASSQGQGIQETQYF.

The rearrangement links TRBV6-5 to TRBJ2-7; 8 bases map to TRBD1. Germline V lookup: CDR1 MNHEY, CDR2 SVGAGI. This CDR3 comprises 15 residues. The ends lost 7 bases at V and 2 bases at J; junction bases unmatched: 10. The CDR3 reads CASKDGGQAPYEQYF. CDR3 coding DNA: TGTGCCAGCAAGGATGGGGGACAGGCCCCCTACGAGCAGTACTTC.

This clonotype was seen a handful of times. The genes are TRBV12-3 or TRBV12-4 and TRBJ1-2; D is perhaps TRBD1 (5 bases). The CDR3 covers 14 residues. The V end lost 1 base, the J end lost 8 bases, and 14 bases lay between the germline ends. In nucleotides, the CDR3 is TGTGCCAGCAGTTTAGGTGTCAGGGTAGCCGGCTACACCTTC. Translated, it gives CASSLGVRVAGYTF.

The chain has TRBV27 and TRBJ1-1; tentative D call: TRBD1 (5 bases). Germline CDR1 is MNHEY and CDR2 is SMNVEV (reference sequence). V dropped 0 bases and J dropped 10 bases, with 12 bases sitting between them. The CDR3 totals 13 residues. CDR3 bases: TGTGCCAGCAGTTTATCTTCAGGGATCGTAGCTTTCTTT. Translated: CASSLSSGIVAFF.